Listed here are 11 T cell receptor beta chains from one sample, sequenced in a study of human T cells and chemical hapten exposure. MiXCR, applied by TCRdb to the RACE reads, yields one record per CDR3 protein. The sample includes tens of thousands of distinct CDR3 sequences, 9.9% of them seen just once. The time point was: pre-sensitization, week 0. Treatment denoted: therapeutic diphenylcyclopropenone sensitization with weekly scalp DPC. The sample here was whole blood, taken in connection with sensitization to the hapten diphenylcyclopropenone (DPC). The receptor set was obtained from a man aged 35-49 years with alopecia areata. Some clones in this sample may be carry-over from other donors' samples.

The rearrangement joins TRBV7-3 to TRBJ2-1; D is possibly TRBD1 or TRBD2 (5 bases each). Germline lookup yields CDR1 SGHTA and CDR2 FQGTGA. The V end lost 6 bases, the J end lost 6 bases, and 12 bases lay between the germline ends. The CDR3 extends over 13 amino acids. This chain's CDR3 is CASSWDRSNEQFF. CDR3 in DNA: TGTGCCAGCAGTTGGGACCGCTCCAATGAGCAGTTCTTC.

This clonotype was detected ten times or more. The chain employs TRBV19 and TRBJ2-1, with no clear D. The V end was cut by 1 base, the J end by 15 bases, with 16 bases between. The CDR3 length is 13 residues. Germline values: CDR1 LNHDA, CDR2 SQIVND (reference sequence). CDR3 sequence reads: CASSIVTWQLLFF. The CDR3 nucleotides read TGTGCCAGTAGTATAGTTACCTGGCAGTTGTTGTTCTTC.

This rearrangement joins TRBV11-3 to TRBJ2-1, with TRBD2 identical over 12 bases. Germline V gene data show CDR1 as SGHNT and CDR2 as YENEEA. V lost 5 bases to trimming and J lost 9 bases; unmatched junction nucleotides: 5. The CDR3 extends over 14 amino acids. Here the CDR3 reads CASSPGLAGSEQFF. The CDR3 coding sequence is TGTGCCAGCAGCCCAGGACTAGCGGGATCTGAGCAGTTCTTC. The full variable domain, its missing parts supplied by reference TRBV11-3 and TRBJ2-1, is EAGVVQSPRYKIIEKKQPVAFWCNPISGHNTLYWYLQNLGQGPELLIRYENEEAVDDSQLPKDRFSAERLKGVDSTLKIQPAELGDSAVYLCASSPGLAGSEQFFGPGTRLTVL.

The chain has TRBV10-3 and TRBJ2-5; 10 bases agree with TRBD1. This CDR3 comprises 13 residues. V lost 10 bases and J lost 2; bases outside the gene matches: 4. From germline, CDR1 is ENHRY and CDR2 SYGVKD. The CDR3 DNA sequence: TGTGCCAGCCGGGACAGGGGACAAGAGACCCAGTACTTC. Its protein is CASRDRGQETQYF.

This clonotype was detected only a few times. This sequence joins TRBV27 and TRBJ2-7; no definite D call. This CDR3 has 14 residues. Trimming pared 5 bases from V and 3 bases from J, leaving 14 bases between. In germline, CDR1 is MNHEY, CDR2 SMNVEV (reference sequence). CDR3 sequence reads: CASSPVGRNYEQYF. Written as DNA, the CDR3 is TGTGCCAGCAGTCCAGTTGGACGCAACTACGAGCAGTACTTC.

This clonotype has a handful of counts. The gene calls are TRBV5-6 and TRBJ2-7; D is possibly TRBD2 (5 bases). The germline V gene encodes CDR1 SGHDT and CDR2 YYEEEE. V was pared by 4 bases and J by 0 bases, with 11 bases between. The CDR3 has 14 amino acids. Here the CDR3 DNA reads TGTGCCAGCAGCCATACGGGGTCCTCCTACGAGCAGTACTTC. This sequence encodes CASSHTGSSYEQYF.

There are a few counts of this clonotype. The chain has TRBV28 and TRBJ2-2, with 8 bases lining up with TRBD2. V dropped 6 bases and J dropped 6; count of bases not matched to a gene: 6. The CDR3 is 14 amino acids. Germline values: CDR1 MDHEN, CDR2 SYDVKM. In DNA form, the CDR3 reads TGTGCCAGCAGCCGCGGGGGGACGGCCGGGGAGCTGTTTTTT. Translation: CASSRGGTAGELFF.

Many counts were recorded for this clonotype. The chain employs TRBV28 and TRBJ2-7; 10 bases match TRBD1. The length of the CDR3 is 15 residues. V was clipped by 6 bases and J by 3 bases; unmatched bases: 8. Per the germline V gene, CDR1 is MDHEN and CDR2 is SYDVKM. CDR3 amino acids: CASSPARDRGYEQYF. The CDR3 bases are TGTGCCAGCAGCCCCGCGAGGGACAGGGGCTACGAGCAGTACTTC.

This clonotype was recorded at least ten times. The chain is built from TRBV11-3 and TRBJ2-3; TRBD1 matches at 9 bases. J was trimmed by 1 base and V by 6 bases; bases with no gene match: 8. Germline V CDR1 and CDR2: SGHNT, YENEEA. CDR3 size: 16 residues. This CDR3 reads CASRLGQGGGTDTQYF. The CDR3 coding sequence is TGTGCCAGCAGGTTGGGACAGGGAGGTGGCACAGATACGCAGTATTTT. The full variable domain, with the rest looked up from reference TRBV11-3 and TRBJ2-3, is EAGVVQSPRYKIIEKKQPVAFWCNPISGHNTLYWYLQNLGQGPELLIRYENEEAVDDSQLPKDRFSAERLKGVDSTLKIQPAELGDSAVYLCASRLGQGGGTDTQYFGPGTRLTVL.

Many counts were recorded for this clonotype. This rearrangement joins TRBV7-7 to TRBJ1-5, with D uncertain. From germline, CDR1 is SSHAT and CDR2 FNYEAQ (reference sequence). The CDR3 sequence is 13 residues long. V dropped 5 bases and J dropped 4 bases, with 9 bases sitting between them. This chain's CDR3 is CASSPGENQPQHF. For the CDR3, the DNA is TGTGCCAGCAGCCCTGGTGAGAATCAGCCCCAGCATTTT.

This clonotype was observed at least ten times. The chain employs TRBV28 and TRBJ2-7; the match to TRBD1 covers 9 bases. The V gene end was trimmed by 7 bases and the J gene end by 5 bases; junction bases not matched to a gene: 15. Germline V gene lookup returns CDR1 MDHEN and CDR2 SYDVKM. This CDR3 is built from 16 residues. CDR3 sequence: CASMSPVGTGLNEQYF. The CDR3 nucleotides are TGTGCCAGCATGAGCCCGGTCGGGACAGGGCTCAACGAGCAGTACTTC.